Listed here are 2 T cell receptor beta chains from one sample, sequenced in a study of blood T cell repertoires in COVID-19. Repertoires were generated with immunoSEQ multiplex PCR, while TCRdb's copy carries only in-frame clones and drops some. The table has about 390,000 clones, approximately 87% seen once. The sample taken for sequencing was PBMCs or T cells enriched from blood (not recorded which). The receptors derive from a woman aged 45-60 years who had recovered from COVID-19.

V usage is TRBV25-1 and J usage is TRBJ1-6; TRBD1 aligns across 7 bases. Losses at the gene ends were 4 bases for V and 4 bases for J; bases not matched to a gene: 1. The CDR3 extends over 14 amino acids. Germline CDR1 MGHDK, CDR2 SYGVNS. For the CDR3, the DNA is TGTGCCAGCAGTGCAGGGGGTTATAATTCACCCCTCCACTTT. Its translation: CASSAGGYNSPLHF.

The chain has TRBV11-1 and TRBJ1-2; D might be TRBD1 (6 bases). The germline CDR1 and CDR2 sequences are SGHAT and FQDESV (reference sequence). With 1 base removed from V and 9 bases from J, the gap between germline ends came to 12 bases. The CDR3 loop spans 13 amino acids. The CDR3 DNA reads TGTGCCAGCAGCTTAGGGGACATCGATAGCTACACCTTC. It encodes CASSLGDIDSYTF.